Presented here are 24 T cell receptor beta chains from one specimen sequenced in a study of blood T cells in healthy people across ages. A second PCR of roughly 6 to 12 cycles used a sample-barcoded 5' primer and a J-beta primer mix. TCRdb independently ran MiXCR on the 5' RACE reads; one entry per CDR3 protein. The data contain approximately 580,000 distinct CDR3 sequences, 24% of them singletons. These data also formed part of another study, on T cells of mothers and their children.

The sequenced sample consisted of blood. The receptor source for this set is a boy younger than 18 in good health.

This chain links TRBV4-3 with TRBJ2-7; TRBD1 matches 10 bases. This CDR3 is built from 16 residues. CDR1 LGHNA and CDR2 YSLEER come from the germline V gene. J gave up 0 bases and V 8 bases, and 10 bases lay outside the gene matches. This CDR3 reads CASRRVRTGGSYEQYF. CDR3 DNA sequence: TGCGCCAGCCGCCGCGTTAGGACAGGGGGCTCCTACGAGCAGTACTTC.

The CDR3 DNA is TGTGCCAGTAGTACAGGGGCGACAGGGGGCGATGGCTACACCTTC. Its translation: CASSTGATGGDGYTF. V is TRBV19 and J is TRBJ1-2, with TRBD1 matching over 10 bases. V lost 4 bases, J lost 6 bases, and 8 bases stayed unmatched. The germline V gene encodes CDR1 LNHDA and CDR2 SQIVND (reference sequence). The CDR3 loop spans 15 amino acids. The variable domain in full, with the rest retrieved from reference TRBV19 and TRBJ1-2, is DGGITQSPKYLFRKEGQNVTLSCEQNLNHDAMYWYRQDPGQGLRLIYYSQIVNDFQKGDIAEGYSVSREKKESFPLTVTSAQKNPTAFYLCASSTGATGGDGYTFGSGTRLTVV.

V and J are TRBV5-1 and TRBJ2-5, with 8 bases lining up with TRBD1. The DNA matches TRBJ2-7 better at its end, which makes the J call doubtful. The CDR3 is 15 residues long. The germline gives CDR1 SGHRS, CDR2 YFSETQ. This chain's CDR3 is CASSPSGQETYEQYF. The CDR3 DNA reads as TGCGCCAGCAGCCCATCGGGACAGGAGACCTACGAGCAGTACTTC.

The CDR3 loop reads CATSDSYTSYEQYF. The DNA of the CDR3 is TGTGCCACCAGTGATTCCTATACCTCCTACGAGCAGTACTTC. V gene TRBV24-1 combines with J gene TRBJ2-7; unclear D gene. Germline CDR1 is KGHDR and CDR2 is SFDVKD. The length of the CDR3 is 14 residues. V lost 2 bases and J lost 0, with 7 bases in between.

The chain has TRBV18 and TRBJ2-7; 10 bases line up with TRBD1. Germline V lookup: CDR1 KGHSH, CDR2 LQKENI. Trimming removed 5 bases from V and 4 bases from J; junction bases left unmatched: 11. The CDR3 runs 16 residues. The CDR3 coding sequence is TGTGCCAGCTCAGAGACGACACCGGGACAGGGGTACGAGCAGTACTTC. This encodes CASSETTPGQGYEQYF.

This rearrangement joins TRBV7-3 to TRBJ2-1; maybe TRBD1 (5 bases). CDR1 and CDR2 (germline): SGHTA, FQGTGA. This CDR3 has 15 residues. V dropped 2 bases and J dropped 5 bases, with 13 bases sitting between them. The CDR3 DNA reads TGTGCCAGCAGCTTAGGCAGGGCGGAGAACAATGAGCAGTTCTTC. Amino acid sequence: CASSLGRAENNEQFF.

This clonotype was counted a few times. The chain carries TRBV5-8 and TRBJ2-3, with D perhaps assigned TRBD1 or TRBD2 (6 bases each). This CDR3 has 14 amino acids. Germline CDR1 and CDR2: SGHTS and YDEGEE. Trimming took 0 bases from V and 7 from J, leaving 12 bases between them. The CDR3 nucleotides read TGTGCCAGCAGCTTGGGACTAGGGGGACATACGCAGTATTTT. This encodes CASSLGLGGHTQYF.

This clonotype was found a few times. This chain uses TRBV4-1 with TRBJ2-5; D gene uncertain. Germline CDR1 MGHRA, CDR2 YSYEKL. Trimming removed 2 bases at V and 5 bases at J, with 12 bases between. This CDR3 region has 14 residues. Here the CDR3 DNA reads TGCGCCAGCAGCCAACCAGCGAGTCGGGAGACCCAGTACTTC. Residues: CASSQPASRETQYF.

The gene calls are TRBV19 and TRBJ1-2, with 7 positions matching TRBD1. Germline V gene data show CDR1 as LNHDA and CDR2 as SQIVND (reference sequence). V shed 3 bases, J shed 5 bases, and the junction held 12 bases outside the gene matches. This CDR3 region has 16 residues. This CDR3 is CASSMGTEEPGYGYTF. The CDR3 nucleotides are TGTGCCAGTAGTATGGGGACAGAAGAACCAGGATATGGCTACACCTTC.

A few counts support this clonotype. This CDR3 is CASSPLAVDPTQYF. The DNA for the CDR3 is TGTGCCAGCAGTCCCTTAGCCGTTGACCCTACGCAGTACTTC. J is TRBJ2-7 and V is TRBV27; D is uncertain. The CDR3 totals 14 residues. Trimming stripped 5 bases from V and 9 bases from J, with 20 bases between. Germline-derived CDR1 and CDR2 are MNHEY and SMNVEV (reference sequence).

This clonotype was seen a handful of times. The chain carries TRBV4-1 and TRBJ1-1; TRBD1 matches at 8 bases. This CDR3 spans 14 amino acids. V lost 4 bases and J lost 7; bases outside the gene matches: 8. Germline CDR1 and CDR2: MGHRA and YSYEKL. The DNA for the CDR3 is TGCGCCAGCAGCCTCCCTGGGACAGGTGGTGAAGCTTTCTTT. Amino acids: CASSLPGTGGEAFF.

This clonotype appeared a few times. CDR3 DNA sequence: TGTGCCAGCAGCCAAGATCCAGCGGGAATAGGCGAGCAGTACTTC. This encodes CASSQDPAGIGEQYF. The chain combines TRBV14 with TRBJ2-7; 7 nucleotides align to TRBD2. The trim removed 0 bases at V and 6 bases at J, leaving 8 bases unmatched. Germline assignment: CDR1 SGHDN and CDR2 FVKESK. The CDR3 is 15 amino acids.

This sequence joins TRBV12-3 or TRBV12-4 and TRBJ2-7; a possible D gene is TRBD2 (7 bases). The V gene lost 6 bases and the J gene lost 1 base, with 16 bases spanning the gap. The length of the CDR3 is 15 residues. The CDR3, as DNA: TGTGCCAGCAGGAAGGGGGGGGGTCCATCCTACGAGCAGTACTTC. It translates to CASRKGGGPSYEQYF.

This clonotype was picked up a small number of times. The chain links TRBV5-5 to TRBJ2-7; tentative D call: TRBD2 (6 bases). The CDR3 length is 17 residues. The germline V gene has CDR1 SGHKS and CDR2 YYEKEE (reference sequence). V gave up 6 bases and J gave up 2 bases, with 24 bases separating them. CDR3 in amino acids: CASNRGFPRDLPYEQYF. In DNA, the CDR3 is TGTGCCAGCAACAGAGGGTTCCCCCGGGACTTGCCCTACGAGCAGTACTTC.

This clonotype was counted a few times. CDR3 coding DNA: TGTGCCACCAGCAGAGATCTATCGTTGAGGGGTCTAGATGAAAAACTGTTTTTT. Its protein product is CATSRDLSLRGLDEKLFF. This chain links TRBV15 with TRBJ1-4, with D maybe TRBD1 (5 bases). Germline V gene sequence: CDR1 LNHNV, CDR2 YYDKDF (reference sequence). The CDR3 consists of 18 residues. The V and J ends lost 0 bases and 6 bases respectively, with 20 bases between them. Together with reference TRBV15 and TRBJ1-4, the CDR3 gives the full variable domain: DAMVIQNPRYQVTQFGKPVTLSCSQTLNHNVMYWYQQKSSQAPKLLFHYYDKDFNNEADTPDNFQSRRPNTSFCFLDIRSPGLGDTAMYLCATSRDLSLRGLDEKLFFGSGTQLSVL.

This rearrangement joins TRBV20-1 to TRBJ2-7; no clear D. This CDR3 is 16 amino acids long. Looked up from germline, CDR1 is DFQATT and CDR2 is SNEGSKA (reference sequence). Trimming cost V 2 bases and J 3 bases, with 20 bases left between them. CDR3 region: CSARPPSGLRHYEQYF. The CDR3 nucleotides are TGCAGTGCTAGACCCCCTTCAGGCCTTAGGCACTACGAGCAGTACTTC.

This chain joins TRBV7-9 and TRBJ1-1; D is unclear. Trimming cost V 8 bases and J 1 base, with 11 bases left between them. The CDR3 runs 13 residues. Germline V CDR1 and CDR2: SEHNR, FQNEAQ (reference sequence). CDR3 residues: CASSGYKNTEAFF. The CDR3 DNA reads as TGTGCCAGCTCGGGATATAAGAACACTGAAGCTTTCTTT.

This chain joins TRBV20-1 and TRBJ2-2, with TRBD2 matching over 7 bases. Germline V gene lookup returns CDR1 DFQATT and CDR2 SNEGSKA (reference sequence). Trimming cost V 0 bases and J 1 base; bases outside gene matches: 5. The CDR3 runs 16 residues. CDR3 bases: TGCAGTGCTAGAGATTGGGGAGGGGTGAACACCGGGGAGCTGTTTTTT. It codes for CSARDWGGVNTGELFF.

A few counts support this clonotype. The chain is built from TRBV5-1 and TRBJ2-6; D is undetermined. Germline V lookup: CDR1 SGHRS, CDR2 YFSETQ. Trimming shortened V by 6 bases and J by 1 base, and 8 bases separated the two germline ends. CDR3 length equals 14 residues. DNA of the CDR3: TGCGCCAGCAACGAGAGGTCTGGGGCCAACGTCCTGACTTTC. It yields the protein CASNERSGANVLTF.

This chain connects TRBV3-1 to TRBJ2-5; D tentatively reads TRBD1 or TRBD2 (5 bases each). Germline V CDR1 and CDR2: LGHDT, YNNKEL (reference sequence). The CDR3 contains 18 residues. Trimming stripped 2 bases from V and 5 bases from J, with 24 bases between. CDR3 nucleotides: TGTGCCAGCAGCCAAAGGGGATTTACGGGGCAGAAATATGAGACCCAGTACTTC. This encodes CASSQRGFTGQKYETQYF.

Ten or more counts support this clonotype. V and J are TRBV7-9 and TRBJ1-1; TRBD1 might be the D (6 bases). Germline loops: CDR1 SEHNR, CDR2 FQNEAQ (reference sequence). The V end was cut by 5 bases, the J end by 0 bases, with 19 bases between. This CDR3 has 17 residues. CDR3 protein: CASSQARGGHLNTEAFF. Written as DNA, the CDR3 is TGTGCCAGCAGCCAGGCTCGGGGGGGACATCTGAACACTGAAGCTTTCTTT.

The chain links TRBV20-1 to TRBJ2-6; TRBD1 is a possible D gene (6 bases). Germline V CDR1 and CDR2: DFQATT, SNEGSKA (reference sequence). The CDR3 extends over 16 amino acids. V lost 0 bases, J lost 0 bases, and 9 bases lay in between. CDR3 coding DNA: TGCAGTGCTAGAGATCAGGGGTCCTCTGGGGCCAACGTCCTGACTTTC. Translating gives CSARDQGSSGANVLTF.

This sequence joins TRBV3-1 and TRBJ1-2; D unclear. The V end lost 7 bases, the J end lost 11 bases, and 14 bases lay between the germline ends. CDR1 and CDR2 from the germline V gene are LGHDT and YNNKEL (reference sequence). The CDR3 has 11 residues. The DNA of the CDR3 is TGTGCCAGCACCGATTCCCGTCGTTACACCTTC. It encodes CASTDSRRYTF.

This clonotype was found a few times. The chain is built from TRBV12-3 or TRBV12-4 and TRBJ2-7, with D unclear. V lost 5 bases to trimming and J lost 2 bases, with 10 bases between them. The CDR3 totals 13 residues. The CDR3 nucleotides read TGTGCCAGCAGTAAAGAGACGGCCTACGAGCAGTACTTC. It yields the protein CASSKETAYEQYF.